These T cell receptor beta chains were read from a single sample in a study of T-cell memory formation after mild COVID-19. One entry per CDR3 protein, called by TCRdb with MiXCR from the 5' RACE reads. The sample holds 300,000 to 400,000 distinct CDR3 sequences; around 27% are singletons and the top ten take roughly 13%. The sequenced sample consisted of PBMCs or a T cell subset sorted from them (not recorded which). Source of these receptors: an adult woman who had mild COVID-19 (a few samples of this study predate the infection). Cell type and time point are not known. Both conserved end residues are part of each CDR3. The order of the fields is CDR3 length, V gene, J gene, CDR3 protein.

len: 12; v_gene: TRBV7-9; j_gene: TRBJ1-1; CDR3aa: CASLRDRKEAFF
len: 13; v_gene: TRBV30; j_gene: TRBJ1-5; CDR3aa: CAWSRAGNQPQHF
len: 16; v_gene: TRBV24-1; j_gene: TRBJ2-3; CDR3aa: CATSDPGLHSTDTQYF
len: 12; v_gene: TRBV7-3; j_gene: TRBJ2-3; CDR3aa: CASSLGGGTQYF
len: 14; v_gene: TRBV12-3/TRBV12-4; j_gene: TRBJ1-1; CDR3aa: CASQRGQGFTEAFF
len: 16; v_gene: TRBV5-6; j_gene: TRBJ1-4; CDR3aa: CASSSQVRQGFEKLFF
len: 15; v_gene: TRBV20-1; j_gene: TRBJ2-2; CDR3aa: CSARASGSDTGELFF
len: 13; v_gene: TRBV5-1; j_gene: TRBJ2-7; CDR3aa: CASSLGDREKQYF
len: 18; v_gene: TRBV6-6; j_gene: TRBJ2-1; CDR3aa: CASSYRVGGRSFIYEQFF
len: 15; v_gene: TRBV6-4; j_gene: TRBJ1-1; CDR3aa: CASSPGGAGNTEAFF
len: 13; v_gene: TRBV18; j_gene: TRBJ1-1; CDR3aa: CASSPDMNTEAFF
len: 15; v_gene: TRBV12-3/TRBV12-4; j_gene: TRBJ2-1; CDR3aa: CASSSGLAGGIEQFF
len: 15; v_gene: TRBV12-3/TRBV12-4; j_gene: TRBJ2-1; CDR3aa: CASSPRLALGNEQFF
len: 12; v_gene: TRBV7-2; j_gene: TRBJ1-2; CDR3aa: CASSFPAVGYTF
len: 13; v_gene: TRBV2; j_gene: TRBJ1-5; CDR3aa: CASTVFVNQPQHF
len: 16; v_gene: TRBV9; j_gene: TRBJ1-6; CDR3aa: CASSVASGGSNSPLHF
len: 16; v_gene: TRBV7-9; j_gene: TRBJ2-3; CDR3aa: CASSSQGLVRADTQYF
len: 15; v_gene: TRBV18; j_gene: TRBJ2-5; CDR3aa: CASSPQQGREETQYF
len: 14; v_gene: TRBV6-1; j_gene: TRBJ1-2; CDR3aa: CASSLTGPGVGYTF
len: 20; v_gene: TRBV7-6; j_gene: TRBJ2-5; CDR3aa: CASSSVPGLAGGRDQETQYF
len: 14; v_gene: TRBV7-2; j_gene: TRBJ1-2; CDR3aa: CASSHRQDNYGYTF
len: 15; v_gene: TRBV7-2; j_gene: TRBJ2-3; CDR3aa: CASLRTGTSTDTQYF
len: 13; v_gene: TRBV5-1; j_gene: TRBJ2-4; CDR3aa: CASSPTRKNIQYF
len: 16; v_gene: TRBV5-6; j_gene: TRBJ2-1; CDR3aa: CASSLVGLDQYNEQFF
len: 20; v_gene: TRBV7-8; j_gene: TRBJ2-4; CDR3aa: CASSLASHTGTSGGANIQYF
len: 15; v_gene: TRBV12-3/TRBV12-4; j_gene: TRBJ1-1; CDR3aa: CASSSYPQGNTEAFF
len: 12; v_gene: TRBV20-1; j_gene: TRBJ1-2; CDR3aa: CSASQGNYGYTF
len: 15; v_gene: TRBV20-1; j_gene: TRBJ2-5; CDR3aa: CSAIIGGDNEETQYF
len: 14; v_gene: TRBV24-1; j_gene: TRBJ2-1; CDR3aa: CATGTGGVYNEQFF
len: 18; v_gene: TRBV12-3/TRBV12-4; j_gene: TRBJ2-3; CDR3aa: CASRTLAGGPVGTDTQYF
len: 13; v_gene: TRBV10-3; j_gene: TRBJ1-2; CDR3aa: CAISVEGNYGYTF
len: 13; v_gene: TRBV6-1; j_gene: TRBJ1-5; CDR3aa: CASSGTVDQPQHF
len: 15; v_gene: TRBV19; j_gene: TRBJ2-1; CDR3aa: CASSGGQGMGDEQFF
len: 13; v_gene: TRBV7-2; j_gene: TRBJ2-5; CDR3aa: CASSRTAQETQYF
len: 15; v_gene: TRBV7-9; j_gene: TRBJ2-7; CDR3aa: CASSDWTQPTYEQYF
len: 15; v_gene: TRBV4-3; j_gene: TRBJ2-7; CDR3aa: CASSLGLAGRSEQYF
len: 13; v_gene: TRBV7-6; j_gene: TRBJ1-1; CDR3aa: CASSPQENTEAFF
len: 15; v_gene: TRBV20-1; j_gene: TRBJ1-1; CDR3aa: CSARDEGEGSTEAFF
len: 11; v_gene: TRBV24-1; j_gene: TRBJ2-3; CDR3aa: CATRSGPTQYF
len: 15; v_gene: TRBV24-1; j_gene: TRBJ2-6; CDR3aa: CATSDRGYGANVLTF
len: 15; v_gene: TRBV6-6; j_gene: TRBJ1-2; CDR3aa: CASSNRGADSYGYTF
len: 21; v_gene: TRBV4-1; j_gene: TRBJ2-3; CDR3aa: CASSQVHLPPQRGGLWDTQYF
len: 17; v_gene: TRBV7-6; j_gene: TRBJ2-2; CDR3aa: CASSLVRGYGSTGELFF
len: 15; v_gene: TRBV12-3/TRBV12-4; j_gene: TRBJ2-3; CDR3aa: CASSFSGGGTDTQYF
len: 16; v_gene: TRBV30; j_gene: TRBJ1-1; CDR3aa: CACYWTGAPMNTEAFF
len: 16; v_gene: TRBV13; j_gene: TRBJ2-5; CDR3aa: CASSSRLDVYQETQYF
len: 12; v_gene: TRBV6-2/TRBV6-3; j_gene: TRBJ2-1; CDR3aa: CASSWEGLVLFF
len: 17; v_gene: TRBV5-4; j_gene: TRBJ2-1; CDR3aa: CASSLYHRGGAYNEQFF
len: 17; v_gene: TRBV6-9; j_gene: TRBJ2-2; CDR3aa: CASIDPFGGQTAGELFF
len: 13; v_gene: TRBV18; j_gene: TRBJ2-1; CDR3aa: CASSPGNYNEQFF
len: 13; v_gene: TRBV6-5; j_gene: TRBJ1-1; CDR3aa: CASIKPGQGEAFF
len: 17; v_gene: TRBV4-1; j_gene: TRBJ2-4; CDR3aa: CASSLSLRGGARNIQYF
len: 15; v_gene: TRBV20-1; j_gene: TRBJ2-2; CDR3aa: CATRRGGVDTGELFF
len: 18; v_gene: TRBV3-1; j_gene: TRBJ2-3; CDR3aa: CASSQGERGGLSTDTQYF
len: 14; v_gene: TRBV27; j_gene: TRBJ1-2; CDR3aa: CASSLLGGGYGYTF